The next 25 T cell receptor beta chains were all read from a single sample in a study of blood T cell repertoires in COVID-19. The table came from immunoSEQ multiplex PCR; TCRdb's copy has only in-frame clones and leaves some out. The sample includes about 170,000 clones, approximately 90% of them seen just once. Sequencing input: peripheral blood. The receptors here all came from a man in his late teens or twenties with COVID-19, enrolled during active disease.

V and J are TRBV28 and TRBJ2-3, with D possibly being TRBD1 (6 bases). The CDR3 has 16 residues. Germline-derived CDR1 and CDR2 are MDHEN and SYDVKM. Trimming pared 2 bases from V and 2 bases from J, leaving 14 bases between. DNA for the CDR3: TGTGCCAGCAGTTTACCCCAGGGGCCTGCCACAGATACGCAGTATTTT. Amino acids: CASSLPQGPATDTQYF.

This chain links TRBV28 with TRBJ2-1, with D perhaps matching TRBD2 (6 bases). The CDR3 is 14 amino acids. The V gene's germline CDR1 is MDHEN and CDR2 SYDVKM. The ends were cut back, 4 bases at V and 8 bases at J, with 15 bases in the middle. The CDR3 is CASSSREDLDEQFF. The CDR3, as DNA: TGTGCCAGCAGTTCGAGGGAGGACCTGGATGAGCAGTTCTTC.

The rearrangement uses TRBV30 and TRBJ2-2, with TRBD1 matching 7 bases. The junction had 0 bases not matched to a gene; V was cut back by 4 bases and J by 4 bases. The CDR3 contains 12 residues. Germline loops: CDR1 GTSNPN, CDR2 SVGIG (reference sequence). CDR3 sequence (DNA): TGTGCCTGGACAGGGGGCACCGGGGAGCTGTTTTTT. The encoded protein is CAWTGGTGELFF.

Here the CDR3 reads CATGTSNQPQHF. CDR3 coding DNA: TGTGCCACCGGGACAAGCAATCAGCCCCAGCATTTT. The V and J genes are TRBV24-1 and TRBJ1-5; D is possibly TRBD1 (6 bases). V was shortened by 9 bases and J by 1 base, with 6 bases between the two germline ends. CDR1 and CDR2 (germline): KGHDR, SFDVKD. The CDR3 spans 12 residues.

The genes are TRBV3-1 (or the pseudogene TRBV3-2) and TRBJ1-2, with 7 bases lining up with TRBD1. This CDR3 region has 13 residues. Trimming took 4 bases from V and 13 from J; bases not matched to a gene: 12. Germline assignment: CDR1 LGHDT and CDR2 YNNKEL (reference sequence). The chain's CDR3 is CASSPNTGQVITF. The CDR3 DNA reads TGTGCCAGCAGCCCGAACACCGGACAGGTTATCACCTTC.

This chain joins TRBV7-2 and TRBJ2-1; 13 bases match TRBD2. V was pared by 7 bases and J by 13 bases, with 13 bases of the junction left unmatched. The CDR3 extends over 15 amino acids. CDR1 SGHTA and CDR2 FQGNSA come from the germline V gene. CDR3 region: CASTELAGGPWGQFF. The CDR3 nucleotides are TGTGCCAGCACCGAACTAGCGGGAGGGCCCTGGGGTCAGTTCTTC.

The CDR3 protein is CSARQSYEQYF. CDR3 nucleotides: TGCAGTGCCAGACAGTCCTACGAGCAGTACTTC. This rearrangement joins TRBV20-1 to TRBJ2-7; possibly TRBD1 for D (5 bases). Trimming stripped 6 bases from V and 1 base from J, with 7 bases between. The CDR3 is 11 residues long. Germline V gene data show CDR1 as DFQATT and CDR2 as SNEGSKA (reference sequence).

The CDR3 protein is CASSPIRGGEQYF. For the CDR3, the DNA is TGTGCCAGCAGCCCAATACGGGGAGGCGAGCAGTACTTC. The V and J genes are TRBV27 and TRBJ2-7; TRBD2 might be the D (6 bases). The CDR3 covers 13 residues. CDR1 is MNHEY, CDR2 SMNVEV, per germline (reference sequence). Trimming pared 6 bases from V and 6 bases from J, leaving 15 bases between.

The gene calls are TRBV30 and TRBJ2-1, with 16 bases matching TRBD2. V dropped 3 bases and J dropped 8; count of bases not matched to a gene: 4. This CDR3 region has 15 residues. Germline values: CDR1 GTSNPN, CDR2 SVGIG (reference sequence). This chain's CDR3 is CAWRTGTSGRDEQFF. The CDR3 coding sequence is TGTGCCTGGAGGACCGGGACTAGCGGGAGGGATGAGCAGTTCTTC.

The chain links TRBV19 to TRBJ1-2; TRBD1 aligns across 8 bases. Trimming removed 3 bases from V and 5 bases from J; junction bases left unmatched: 8. Germline V gene lookup returns CDR1 LNHDA and CDR2 SQIVND (reference sequence). The CDR3 extends over 15 amino acids. DNA of the CDR3: TGTGCCAGTAGTATCGGGACAGGCCCATTTTATGGCTACACCTTC. This translates into CASSIGTGPFYGYTF.

CDR3 in DNA: TGTGCCAGCAGCGGGAAGCGGGCGGACCCTCCCGCAGATACGCAGTATTTT. It yields the protein CASSGKRADPPADTQYF. The V and J genes are TRBV9 and TRBJ2-3, with D perhaps matching TRBD2 (6 bases). Germline loops: CDR1 SGDLS, CDR2 YYNGEE. Between the trimmed V and J ends, which lost 3 bases and 4 bases, there was a span of 21 bases. The CDR3 covers 17 residues.

The CDR3 nucleotides are TGCGCCAGCAGCCAATCCGGGACAGCTAGTTACAATGAGCAGTTCTTC. This codes for CASSQSGTASYNEQFF. The chain links TRBV4-3 to TRBJ2-1, with TRBD1 matching 7 bases. Germline trimming cut 2 bases from V and 4 bases from J; bases unmatched to any gene: 8. This CDR3 spans 16 amino acids. From germline, CDR1 is LGHNA and CDR2 YSLEER.

This rearrangement joins TRBV4-3 to TRBJ2-1; 12 nucleotides align to TRBD2. The CDR3 length is 15 residues. V gave up 5 bases and J gave up 7 bases; unmatched junction bases: 6. From germline, CDR1 is LGHNA and CDR2 YSLEER. The CDR3: CASSMGLAGMNEQFF. The CDR3 nucleotides are TGCGCCAGCAGCATGGGACTAGCGGGTATGAATGAGCAGTTCTTC.

The rearrangement links TRBV3-1 (or the pseudogene TRBV3-2) to TRBJ1-4; the match to TRBD1 covers 10 bases. J lost 4 bases, V lost 0 bases, and 20 bases had no gene match. There are 22 residues in the CDR3. Germline V gene lookup returns CDR1 LGHDT and CDR2 YNNKEL (reference sequence). CDR3 sequence: CASSQDRSHTLTGGSDNEKLFF. The CDR3 nucleotides are TGTGCCAGCAGCCAAGATCGAAGCCACACCCTGACAGGGGGCAGTGATAATGAAAAACTGTTTTTT.

The rearrangement joins TRBV5-1 to TRBJ2-1; TRBD2 aligns across 7 bases. The CDR3 runs 15 residues. The junction had 7 bases not matched to a gene; V was cut back by 0 bases and J by 7 bases. Germline V gives CDR1 SGHRS, CDR2 YFSETQ. The CDR3 nucleotides are TGCGCCAGCAGCTTGGGACTAGCAGTTGTAAATGAGCAGTTCTTC. Its translation: CASSLGLAVVNEQFF.

The chain recombines TRBV5-1 with TRBJ2-5, with 9 bases fitting TRBD2. CDR3 length: 16 amino acids. Looked up from germline, CDR1 is SGHRS and CDR2 is YFSETQ. The V gene end was trimmed by 1 base and the J gene end by 0 bases; junction bases not matched to a gene: 4. The chain's CDR3 is CASSLRLAGYQETQYF. The CDR3 nucleotides are TGCGCCAGCAGCTTGCGGCTAGCGGGGTACCAAGAGACCCAGTACTTC.

The chain links TRBV11-2 to TRBJ2-1; 11 bases fit TRBD1. The CDR3 consists of 16 residues. Germline lookup yields CDR1 SGHAT and CDR2 FQNNGV. The J segment lost 2 bases and the V segment lost 4 bases, leaving 4 bases of the junction unmatched. The CDR3 coding sequence is TGTGCCAGCAGCTCCGGACAGGGGGCTACCTACAATGAGCAGTTCTTC. It encodes CASSSGQGATYNEQFF.

The chain joins TRBV29-1 to TRBJ2-1; tentatively, D is TRBD2 (5 bases). The germline gives CDR1 SQVTM, CDR2 ANQGSEA. Between the trimmed V and J ends, which lost 4 bases and 10 bases, there was a span of 14 bases. The CDR3 covers 12 residues. CDR3 sequence: CSVVGVGQEQFF. CDR3 nucleotides: TGCAGCGTTGTGGGAGTGGGCCAGGAGCAGTTCTTC.

The rearrangement uses TRBV19 and TRBJ1-2; D not resolved. Trimming left V 5 bases short and J 0 bases short, with 10 bases between. Germline assignment: CDR1 LNHDA and CDR2 SQIVND (reference sequence). The CDR3 is 14 residues long. CDR3 nucleotide sequence: TGTGCCAGTAGTGCAGAGGCAGCTAACTATGGCTACACCTTC. This gives the protein CASSAEAANYGYTF.

The genes are TRBV5-6 and TRBJ1-4; unclear D gene. V dropped 1 base and J dropped 3 bases, with 10 bases sitting between them. The CDR3 sequence is 15 residues long. Germline CDR1 reads SGHDT; CDR2 reads YYEEEE. The CDR3 reads CASSLFFGANEKLFF. CDR3 coding DNA: TGTGCCAGCAGCTTGTTCTTCGGTGCTAATGAAAAACTGTTTTTT.

The chain recombines TRBV27 with TRBJ1-1; D may be TRBD1 (6 bases). Trimming cost V 4 bases and J 1 base, with 16 bases left between them. The CDR3 is made up of 16 amino acids. Per germline, CDR1 MNHEY and CDR2 SMNVEV (reference sequence). CDR3 coding DNA: TGTGCCAGCAGTTCAGGACAGCTCCGTAGGAACACTGAAGCTTTCTTT. Translation gives CASSSGQLRRNTEAFF.

The rearrangement joins TRBV7-2 to TRBJ2-7, with 8 nucleotides matching TRBD2. The germline V gene has CDR1 SGHTA and CDR2 FQGNSA. J was trimmed by 3 bases and V by 6 bases; bases with no gene match: 4. The CDR3 is made up of 13 amino acids. The CDR3 is CASRLADGYEQYF. In nucleotides, the CDR3 is TGTGCCAGCAGACTAGCGGATGGCTACGAGCAGTACTTC.

The chain recombines TRBV7-8 with TRBJ1-6; a weak D match, TRBD1 (6 bases). This CDR3 contains 17 residues. Trimming took 5 bases from V and 6 from J, leaving 20 bases between them. Germline CDR1 reads SGHVS; CDR2 reads FQNEAQ. The DNA of the CDR3 is TGTGCCAGCAGCGAAGGTGTATGGACAGCCGCTAATTCACCCCTCCACTTT. This codes for CASSEGVWTAANSPLHF.

The rearrangement links TRBV13 to TRBJ2-5; D might be TRBD2 (5 bases). Germline CDR1 and CDR2: PRHDT and FYEKMQ (reference sequence). The CDR3 is made up of 13 amino acids. Trimming took 5 bases from V and 7 from J, leaving 14 bases between them. CDR3 sequence reads: CASSLGGGGTQYF. The DNA for the CDR3 is TGTGCCAGCAGCCTCGGTGGAGGTGGGACCCAGTACTTC. Complete variable domain (other parts from reference TRBV13 and TRBJ2-5): AAGVIQSPRHLIKEKRETATLKCYPIPRHDTVYWYQQGPGQDPQFLISFYEKMQSDKGSIPDRFSAQQFSDYHSELNMSSLELGDSALYFCASSLGGGGTQYFGPGTRLLVL.

This clone was picked up one time. CDR3 loop: CASSLARGKVGYEQYF. The CDR3, as DNA: TGTGCCAGCAGCTTAGCTCGGGGGAAGGTGGGGTACGAGCAGTACTTC. V gene TRBV7-8 combines with J gene TRBJ2-7; a weak D match, TRBD2 (6 bases). There are 16 residues in the CDR3. The ends were cut back, 0 bases at V and 4 bases at J, with 16 bases in the middle. CDR1 is SGHVS and CDR2 is FQNEAQ in the germline V gene.